The sequence of this TCR beta chain was determined in a study of cytomegalovirus exposure and HLA in healthy donors. Primers included in the PCR were 60 Vbeta and 13 Jbeta primers. Per the original data handling: Later work found 65 million to 100 million unique TCR beta chains, with about 10 million shared. Sequencing was performed with immunoSEQ multiplex PCR; in TCRdb, only in-frame clones are kept and a portion is missing. Clonal size and the V and J genes are those of that table, whereas D and trimming came from the DNA. The sample carries 160,000 or so clones, about two thirds recorded once. In germline, CDR1 is SGHRS, CDR2 YFSETQ. Deletions cut 0 bases from V and 3 bases from J, with 9 bases between. The CDR3 is 15 residues long.

The V call is TRBV5-1, the J call TRBJ1-4, with TRBD1 as a possible D gene (5 bases). The clonotype was recovered from a human donor in good health. The material sequenced was PBMCs. CDR3 DNA sequence: TGCGCCAGCAGCTTGGCCGGGGGGGCTAATGAAAAACTGTTTTTT. Amino acids: CASSLAGGANEKLFF.